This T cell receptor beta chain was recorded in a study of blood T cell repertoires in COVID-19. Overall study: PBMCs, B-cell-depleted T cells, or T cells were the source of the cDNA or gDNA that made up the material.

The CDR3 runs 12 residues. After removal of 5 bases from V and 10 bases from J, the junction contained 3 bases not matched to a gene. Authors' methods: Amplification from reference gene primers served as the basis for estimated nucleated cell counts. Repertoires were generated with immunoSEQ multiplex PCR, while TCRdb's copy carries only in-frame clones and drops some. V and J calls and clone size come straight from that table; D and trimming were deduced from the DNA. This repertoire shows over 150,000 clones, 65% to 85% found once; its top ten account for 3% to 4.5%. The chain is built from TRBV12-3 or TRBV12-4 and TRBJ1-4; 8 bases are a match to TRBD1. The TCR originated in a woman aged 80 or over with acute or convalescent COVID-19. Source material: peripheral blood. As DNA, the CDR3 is TGTGCCAGCAGTCCTACAGGGGGAAAACTGTTTTTT. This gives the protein CASSPTGGKLFF.